Sequencing of this T cell receptor beta chain was carried out in a study of cytomegalovirus exposure and HLA in healthy donors. Background on the study: Earlier work reported 100 million or so unique TCR beta sequences from some 180 million T cells. Within an early data release were about 85 million unique TCRs drawn from HLA-typed donors. Findings and limits, study-wide: Being productive about 90% or about 30% of the time was typical of most TCR beta V segments in an earlier analysis. A later analysis linked a missense DCLRE1C variant to TCR beta V- and J-gene trimming.

V lost 4 bases and J lost 2; bases outside the gene matches: 5. The germline V gene has CDR1 SGHRS and CDR2 YFSETQ. The CDR3 loop spans 15 amino acids. As for this clone: Its target is not known.

The PCR had 60 Vbeta and 13 Jbeta primers. Using immunoSEQ multiplex PCR, the repertoire was profiled, and TCRdb retains in-frame clones only, with some absent. The table records approximately 190,000 clones, roughly 76% of them present only once. The receptor was derived from a woman aged 25 to 39 in good health and CMV-seropositive. V usage is TRBV5-1 and J usage is TRBJ2-1; 8 bases match TRBD1. Sequencing was done on a sample of PBMCs. This CDR3 is CASSLQTGAYNEQFF. The CDR3 DNA reads TGCGCCAGCAGCCTACAGACAGGGGCCTACAATGAGCAGTTCTTC.